The next 30 T cell receptor beta chains were all read from a single sample in a study of cytomegalovirus exposure and HLA in healthy donors. The study ran its PCR with 60 Vbeta and 13 Jbeta primers. Sequencing was performed with immunoSEQ multiplex PCR; in TCRdb, only in-frame clones are kept and a portion is missing. Seen here are approximately 89,000 clones, under 75% observed once, and the top ten hold 1.2%. Sequencing was performed on PBMCs. The receptors shown here come from a female donor in good health and CMV-seronegative.

This clone was seen more than once but under ten times. Other DNA sequences in the same sample also yield this CDR3. V and J are TRBV6-1 and TRBJ1-2; D is perhaps TRBD1 (5 bases). The CDR3 runs to 13 residues. V dropped 3 bases and J dropped 4 bases, with 9 bases sitting between them. Germline CDR1 MNHNS, CDR2 SASEGT. The CDR3 coding sequence is TGTGCCAGCAGTGAGGCCGGGGGCTATGGCTACACCTTC. Its protein is CASSEAGGYGYTF.

The genes are TRBV7-3 and TRBJ2-3; D unresolved. The CDR3 extends over 13 amino acids. V was trimmed by 5 bases and J by 5 bases, leaving 11 bases between them. CDR1 and CDR2 (germline): SGHTA, FQGTGA. DNA for the CDR3: TGTGCCAGCAGCCCTAGTTTGAGAGATACGCAGTATTTT. Translating it yields CASSPSLRDTQYF.

This sequence joins TRBV6-5 and TRBJ2-3, with D perhaps TRBD2 (7 bases). V shed 6 bases and J shed 4 bases, with 17 bases lying between them. CDR1 and CDR2 (germline): MNHEY, SVGAGI. CDR3 size: 15 residues. CDR3 coding DNA: TGTGCCAGCAGCCCACGGCTAGGGGGGGCAGATACGCAGTATTTT. Encoded protein: CASSPRLGGADTQYF.

This clone was detected only a few times. This rearrangement joins TRBV7-2 to TRBJ2-3; D ambiguous. The V and J ends lost 0 bases and 3 bases respectively, with 4 bases between them. The germline CDR1 and CDR2 sequences are SGHTA and FQGNSA. CDR3 length equals 13 residues. DNA for the CDR3: TGTGCCAGCAGCTTAGCTCGGACAGATACGCAGTATTTT. This sequence encodes CASSLARTDTQYF. Drawing the rest from reference TRBV7-2 and TRBJ2-3, the complete variable domain is GAGVSQSPSNKVTEKGKDVELRCDPISGHTALYWYRQSLGQGLEFLIYFQGNSAPDKSGLPSDRFSAERTGGSVSTLTIQRTQQEDSAVYLCASSLARTDTQYFGPGTRLTVL.

The chain combines TRBV4-1 with TRBJ2-5, with TRBD2 matching 10 bases. The CDR3 covers 14 residues. V shed 3 bases, J shed 2 bases, and the junction held 0 bases outside the gene matches. Germline values: CDR1 MGHRA, CDR2 YSYEKL. The CDR3 loop is CASSHSGGQETQYF. In DNA, the CDR3 is TGCGCCAGCAGCCATAGCGGGGGGCAAGAGACCCAGTACTTC.

The chain joins TRBV15 to TRBJ2-7; D is possibly TRBD1 (5 bases). CDR3 size: 14 residues. Germline V gene sequence: CDR1 LNHNV, CDR2 YYDKDF (reference sequence). V lost 0 bases, J lost 1 base, and 7 bases lay in between. Here the CDR3 reads CATSRDRQSYEQYF. CDR3 bases: TGTGCCACCAGCAGAGATAGACAGTCCTACGAGCAGTACTTC. Together with reference TRBV15 and TRBJ2-7, the CDR3 gives the full variable domain: DAMVIQNPRYQVTQFGKPVTLSCSQTLNHNVMYWYQQKSSQAPKLLFHYYDKDFNNEADTPDNFQSRRPNTSFCFLDIRSPGLGDTAMYLCATSRDRQSYEQYFGPGTRLTVT.

The chain joins TRBV5-4 to TRBJ2-1; weak D call: TRBD2 (6 bases). With 4 bases removed from V and 6 bases from J, the gap between germline ends came to 17 bases. The germline V gene has CDR1 SGHNT and CDR2 YYREEE (reference sequence). This CDR3 has 15 amino acids. CDR3 DNA: TGTGCCAGCAGCCTCCCGGGAGTGCAGGGCAATGAGCAGTTCTTC. Its protein product is CASSLPGVQGNEQFF.

V usage is TRBV2 and J usage is TRBJ1-1; no firm D call. The V end lost 7 bases, the J end lost 0 bases, and 9 bases lay between the germline ends. This CDR3 has 13 amino acids. Germline values: CDR1 SNHLY, CDR2 FYNNEI. DNA for the CDR3: TGTGCCAGCACCGCGCGGCTGAACACTGAAGCTTTCTTT. It encodes CASTARLNTEAFF. The complete variable domain, with remaining parts taken from reference TRBV2 and TRBJ1-1, reads EPEVTQTPSHQVTQMGQEVILRCVPISNHLYFYWYRQILGQKVEFLVSFYNNEISEKSEIFDDQFSVERPDGSNFTLKIRSTKLEDSAMYFCASTARLNTEAFFGQGTRLTVV.

This clone was seen a handful of times. The V and J genes are TRBV6-5 and TRBJ2-1; TRBD1 agrees at 7 bases. The CDR3 totals 15 residues. CDR1 and CDR2 (germline): MNHEY, SVGAGI. V dropped 4 bases and J dropped 0; count of bases not matched to a gene: 3. The CDR3 spells CASSSDRASYNEQFF. The CDR3 DNA is TGTGCCAGCAGTTCAGACAGGGCCTCCTACAATGAGCAGTTCTTC.

J is TRBJ1-2 and V is TRBV4-2; 8 bases agree with TRBD1. Germline CDR1 LGHNA, CDR2 YNFKEQ. The trim removed 3 bases at V and 3 bases at J, leaving 3 bases unmatched. The CDR3 has 14 amino acids. CDR3 sequence reads: CASSQAGGDYGYTF. CDR3 sequence (DNA): TGTGCCAGCAGCCAGGCAGGGGGCGACTATGGCTACACCTTC.

The J gene is TRBJ2-3, the V gene TRBV5-1; possibly TRBD2 for D (5 bases). This CDR3 is built from 10 residues. Per germline, CDR1 SGHRS and CDR2 YFSETQ. V lost 8 bases, J lost 8 bases, and 9 bases lay in between. The CDR3 region is CASTSFTQYF. The CDR3 coding sequence is TGCGCCAGTACTAGTTTTACGCAGTATTTT.

The rearrangement links TRBV28 to TRBJ2-5, with 11 bases aligning to TRBD2. Germline CDR1 and CDR2: MDHEN and SYDVKM. The CDR3 spans 14 residues. J lost 4 bases, V lost 6 bases, and 4 bases had no gene match. The CDR3, as DNA: TGTGCCAGCAGGGGCACTAGCGGGAGAGAGACCCAGTACTTC. Residues: CASRGTSGRETQYF.

The V and J genes are TRBV19 and TRBJ1-2; no clear D. Looked up from germline, CDR1 is LNHDA and CDR2 is SQIVND (reference sequence). The CDR3 length is 13 residues. Trimming took off 6 bases at V and 2 bases at J, with 10 bases between the two ends. The CDR3 reads CASRNTPNYGYTF. In DNA, the CDR3 is TGTGCCAGTAGGAACACCCCCAACTATGGCTACACCTTC.

DNA of the CDR3: TGTGCCTGGGGCCTACGGGGGAGGCGATGGACTGAAGCTTTCTTT. Its protein is CAWGLRGRRWTEAFF. This sequence joins TRBV30 and TRBJ1-1, with D perhaps TRBD1 (5 bases). This CDR3 is built from 15 residues. Germline V gene data show CDR1 as GTSNPN and CDR2 as SVGIG (reference sequence). The V gene lost 5 bases and the J gene lost 5 bases, with 21 bases spanning the gap.

The rearrangement joins TRBV29-1 to TRBJ2-7; 8 positions agree with TRBD1. The germline V gene has CDR1 SQVTM and CDR2 ANQGSEA. The J segment lost 2 bases and the V segment lost 6 bases, leaving 0 bases of the junction unmatched. This CDR3 comprises 11 residues. CDR3 sequence reads: CSVGQAYEQYF. The DNA of the CDR3 is TGCAGCGTGGGACAGGCCTACGAGCAGTACTTC.

This chain uses TRBV10-3 with TRBJ2-3; the match to TRBD2 covers 8 bases. Trimming cost V 10 bases and J 0 bases; bases outside gene matches: 12. CDR3 length: 16 residues. CDR1 ENHRY and CDR2 SYGVKD come from the germline V gene. The CDR3 reads CATNSGDGSSTDTQYF. The CDR3 region has the DNA TGTGCCACTAATAGCGGGGATGGGTCTAGCACAGATACGCAGTATTTT.

The chain links TRBV7-8 to TRBJ1-1, with 7 bases matching TRBD1. Trimming cost V 2 bases and J 1 base; bases outside gene matches: 4. The germline gives CDR1 SGHVS, CDR2 FQNEAQ. The CDR3 sequence is 15 residues long. The CDR3 nucleotides are TGTGCCAGCAGCTTACCTGACAGGGCGAACACTGAAGCTTTCTTT. This translates into CASSLPDRANTEAFF. The complete variable domain, with remaining parts taken from reference TRBV7-8 and TRBJ1-1, reads GAGVSQSPRYKVAKRGQDVALRCDPISGHVSLFWYQQALGQGPEFLTYFQNEAQLDKSGLPSDRFFAERPEGSVSTLKIQRTQQEDSAVYLCASSLPDRANTEAFFGQGTRLTVV.

V is TRBV30 and J is TRBJ2-7; 7 nucleotides line up with TRBD1. Trimming at V came to 1 base and at J to 0 bases, leaving 6 bases not matched to a gene. Germline V gene lookup returns CDR1 GTSNPN and CDR2 SVGIG (reference sequence). There are 15 residues in the CDR3. The CDR3: CAWSGSGTASYEQYF. As DNA, the CDR3 is TGTGCCTGGAGTGGGTCCGGGACAGCCTCCTACGAGCAGTACTTC. The entire variable domain, with the rest obtained from reference TRBV30 and TRBJ2-7, is as follows: SQTIHQWPATLVQPVGSPLSLECTVEGTSNPNLYWYRQAAGRGLQLLFYSVGIGQISSEVPQNLSASRPQDRQFILSSKKLLLSDSGFYLCAWSGSGTASYEQYFGPGTRLTVT.

There are a few counts of this clone. This chain joins TRBV5-6 and TRBJ2-1; possibly TRBD2 for D (6 bases). Deletions cut 5 bases from V and 10 bases from J, with 10 bases between. The germline CDR1 and CDR2 sequences are SGHDT and YYEEEE. The CDR3 has 11 residues. CDR3 residues: CASRRLVEQFF. CDR3 nucleotides: TGTGCCAGCAGAAGACTAGTCGAGCAGTTCTTC.

This clone was detected once. V gene TRBV11-2 combines with J gene TRBJ2-7; 8 bases are a match to TRBD2. The CDR3 contains 14 residues. Trimming took 6 bases from V and 3 from J; bases not matched to a gene: 7. Germline loops: CDR1 SGHAT, CDR2 FQNNGV. DNA of the CDR3: TGTGCCAGCAGTCTAAGCGGGGGAATCTACGAGCAGTACTTC. Its protein product is CASSLSGGIYEQYF.

This chain uses TRBV2 with TRBJ2-2; 10 bases match TRBD2. The germline V gene encodes CDR1 SNHLY and CDR2 FYNNEI. This CDR3 has 15 amino acids. With 6 bases clipped from V and 4 bases from J, the junction kept 5 bases outside the gene matches. The CDR3 reads CASRIAGGPTGELFF. CDR3 nucleotides: TGTGCCAGCAGAATAGCGGGGGGCCCCACCGGGGAGCTGTTTTTT.

This clone was counted only a few times. The rearrangement joins TRBV10-3 to TRBJ2-1, with TRBD2 identical over 10 bases. The CDR3 sequence is 14 residues long. From germline, CDR1 is ENHRY and CDR2 SYGVKD. V dropped 2 bases and J dropped 5; count of bases not matched to a gene: 0. The CDR3 loop is CAISETSGDNEQFF. DNA of the CDR3: TGTGCCATCAGTGAGACTAGCGGGGACAATGAGCAGTTCTTC.

The V gene is TRBV15, the J gene TRBJ1-1, with 8 bases identical to TRBD1. This CDR3 has 13 amino acids. The germline CDR1 and CDR2 sequences are LNHNV and YYDKDF (reference sequence). J gave up 11 bases and V 4 bases, and 9 bases lay outside the gene matches. The CDR3 is CATSTGGLNWAFF. CDR3 DNA sequence: TGTGCCACCAGCACAGGGGGCCTAAATTGGGCTTTCTTT.

The V call is TRBV4-1, the J call TRBJ1-6, with 8 nucleotides matching TRBD1. CDR1 and CDR2 (germline): MGHRA, YSYEKL. With V trimmed by 4 bases and J by 1 base, 3 bases remained unmatched. There are 16 residues in the CDR3. CDR3 region: CASSPDRGSYNSPLHF. CDR3 in DNA: TGCGCCAGCAGCCCAGACAGGGGTTCCTATAATTCACCCCTCCACTTT.

In its sample, this clone was seen a few times. The chain couples TRBV7-3 to TRBJ2-1; a possible D gene is TRBD1 (6 bases). Trimming left V 5 bases short and J 4 bases short, with 9 bases between. This CDR3 has 13 amino acids. CDR1 and CDR2 from the germline V gene are SGHTA and FQGTGA. The CDR3 protein is CASSGDNYNEQFF. The CDR3 DNA reads TGTGCCAGCAGCGGGGACAATTACAATGAGCAGTTCTTC.

This chain links TRBV12-5 with TRBJ1-1; maybe TRBD1 (5 bases). The CDR3 totals 18 residues. Deletions cut 0 bases from V and 1 base from J, with 18 bases between. CDR1 is LGHNT, CDR2 FRNRAP, per germline. The CDR3 loop reads CASGLVLGLRTPNTEAFF. The CDR3 DNA reads TGTGCTAGTGGTTTGGTACTTGGGCTTCGGACACCGAACACTGAAGCTTTCTTT.

This chain joins TRBV25-1 and TRBJ1-2, with 7 bases that match TRBD1. The V segment lost 6 bases and the J segment 5 bases; nucleotides outside the gene matches: 12. Germline V gene sequence: CDR1 MGHDK, CDR2 SYGVNS. The length of the CDR3 is 15 residues. The CDR3 region has the DNA TGTGCCAGCAGGGCGACAGGGCTGGGGGAGTATGGCTACACCTTC. This codes for CASRATGLGEYGYTF.

The gene calls are TRBV30 and TRBJ1-2; 7 nucleotides match TRBD1. Germline V gives CDR1 GTSNPN, CDR2 SVGIG (reference sequence). V gave up 5 bases and J gave up 4 bases; unmatched junction bases: 16. The CDR3 consists of 16 residues. The CDR3: CAWGVGGQTGGYGYTF. The CDR3 bases are TGTGCCTGGGGGGTGGGGGGACAGACGGGCGGCTATGGCTACACCTTC. Full variable domain (missing parts from reference TRBV30 and TRBJ1-2): SQTIHQWPATLVQPVGSPLSLECTVEGTSNPNLYWYRQAAGRGLQLLFYSVGIGQISSEVPQNLSASRPQDRQFILSSKKLLLSDSGFYLCAWGVGGQTGGYGYTFGSGTRLTVV.

The gene calls are TRBV2 and TRBJ1-5, with D uncertain. The germline V and J ends were trimmed by 5 bases and 1 base, with 21 bases remaining between them. Germline loops: CDR1 SNHLY, CDR2 FYNNEI. The CDR3 has 18 residues. In DNA, the CDR3 is TGTGCCAGCAGTCGCCGGGAGCTTAGGACTTCGAGCAATCAGCCCCAGCATTTT. Its translation: CASSRRELRTSSNQPQHF. Filled out from reference TRBV2 and TRBJ1-5, the complete variable domain reads EPEVTQTPSHQVTQMGQEVILRCVPISNHLYFYWYRQILGQKVEFLVSFYNNEISEKSEIFDDQFSVERPDGSNFTLKIRSTKLEDSAMYFCASSRRELRTSSNQPQHFGDGTRLSIL.

A few counts support this clone. V usage is TRBV2 and J usage is TRBJ1-1; tentative D call: TRBD1 (5 bases). The CDR3 contains 13 residues. The ends were cut back, 6 bases at V and 1 base at J, with 9 bases in the middle. In germline, CDR1 is SNHLY, CDR2 FYNNEI. The DNA of the CDR3 is TGTGCCAGCAGGACCCAGGGGAACACTGAAGCTTTCTTT. Amino acids: CASRTQGNTEAFF.